This T cell receptor beta chain was identified in a study of T cells in tumors and immune-related adverse events. The assay was immunoSEQ multiplex PCR, and TCRdb's table has in-frame clones only and misses some. Here the sample spans 20,000 to 25,000 clones, about 89% being singletons. The germline V gene encodes CDR1 SQVTM and CDR2 ANQGSEA. CDR3 length: 13 residues. The trim removed 6 bases at V and 4 bases at J, leaving 5 bases unmatched. The sequence was obtained from a female donor with metastatic renal cell carcinoma. Sequenced material: lymph node tissue, taken from a patient treated with anti-PD-1 therapy. The chain combines TRBV29-1 with TRBJ1-1; TRBD1 matches at 10 bases. This CDR3 reads CSVRQGAGTEAFF. In DNA form, the CDR3 reads TGCAGCGTGAGACAGGGGGCTGGCACTGAAGCTTTCTTT.